This passage covers 20 T cell receptor beta chains from one sample sequenced in a study of fetal regulatory T cell absence and autoimmunity. Sequenced by immunoSEQ multiplex PCR; TCRdb stores in-frame clones only, minus some. Found here are just over 45,000 clones, roughly 83% of them singletons; the top ten hold 0.35% to 0.45%. Sequences were obtained from cord blood. All receptors come from a newborn boy with IPEX syndrome.

This clone was detected a few times. The chain uses TRBV10-3 and TRBJ2-4; the D is unclear. This CDR3 has 15 amino acids. Germline lookup yields CDR1 ENHRY and CDR2 SYGVKD. V was clipped by 0 bases and J by 8 bases, with 14 bases between them. The CDR3 region is CAISESQNPTYIQYF. The CDR3 DNA follows: TGTGCCATCAGTGAGTCACAGAACCCGACCTACATTCAGTACTTC.

The J gene is TRBJ1-1, the V gene TRBV11-3; D ambiguous. Trimming removed 5 bases from V and 1 base from J, with 5 bases in between. The CDR3 runs 12 residues. Germline V gene lookup returns CDR1 SGHNT and CDR2 YENEEA. Here the CDR3 reads CASSPGNTEAFF. DNA of the CDR3: TGTGCCAGCAGCCCAGGGAACACTGAAGCTTTCTTT.

This chain links TRBV27 with TRBJ1-2, with 8 bases aligning to TRBD1. Germline V gene lookup returns CDR1 MNHEY and CDR2 SMNVEV (reference sequence). This CDR3 has 13 amino acids. The J segment lost 8 bases and the V segment lost 2 bases, leaving 4 bases of the junction unmatched. The CDR3 DNA follows: TGTGCCAGCAGTTTACCAGGGGGCCGCGGCTACACCTTC. This codes for CASSLPGGRGYTF.

This clone came up once. The chain uses TRBV15 and TRBJ2-7, with TRBD1 matching over 8 bases. CDR1 is LNHNV, CDR2 YYDKDF, per germline (reference sequence). Losses at the gene ends were 3 bases for V and 3 bases for J; bases not matched to a gene: 4. The CDR3 has 14 amino acids. DNA for the CDR3: TGTGCCACCAGCAGGATACAGGGGGACTACGAGCAGTACTTC. It codes for CATSRIQGDYEQYF.

The chain joins TRBV20-1 to TRBJ2-5, with D uncertain. The germline CDR1 and CDR2 sequences are DFQATT and SNEGSKA (reference sequence). The CDR3 sequence is 10 residues long. V lost 6 bases, J lost 0 bases, and 2 bases lay in between. CDR3 loop: CSAHQETQYF. CDR3 nucleotides: TGCAGTGCCCACCAAGAGACCCAGTACTTC.

This chain connects TRBV27 to TRBJ2-1, with 8 bases matching TRBD2. From germline, CDR1 is MNHEY and CDR2 SMNVEV (reference sequence). J lost 7 bases, V lost 6 bases, and 5 bases had no gene match. The CDR3 is 13 residues long. CDR3 coding DNA: TGTGCCAGCAGCCCGGGGGGGCCAAATGAGCAGTTCTTC. The encoded protein is CASSPGGPNEQFF.

The J gene is TRBJ1-1, the V gene TRBV19; possible D gene TRBD1, 5 bases. V was cut by 6 bases and J by 6 bases, with 23 bases left in between. CDR3 length: 16 residues. Germline V gene sequence: CDR1 LNHDA, CDR2 SQIVND (reference sequence). The CDR3, as DNA: TGTGCCAGTAGCATCATACCCGGGGGAACAAGGGCTGAAGCTTTCTTT. This sequence encodes CASSIIPGGTRAEAFF. The full variable domain, in which reference TRBV19 and TRBJ1-1 provide the parts outside the CDR3, is DGGITQSPKYLFRKEGQNVTLSCEQNLNHDAMYWYRQDPGQGLRLIYYSQIVNDFQKGDIAEGYSVSREKKESFPLTVTSAQKNPTAFYLCASSIIPGGTRAEAFFGQGTRLTVV.

The V gene is TRBV12-5, the J gene TRBJ2-7; D is unclear. Trimming shortened V by 5 bases and J by 7 bases, and 15 bases separated the two germline ends. Germline V gives CDR1 LGHNT, CDR2 FRNRAP. The CDR3 runs 13 residues. CDR3: CASGLGISQEQYF. CDR3 nucleotide sequence: TGTGCTAGTGGTCTCGGTATCAGTCAGGAGCAGTACTTC.

The chain employs TRBV11-3 and TRBJ1-1; D not resolved. Germline V gene data show CDR1 as SGHNT and CDR2 as YENEEA. V dropped 0 bases and J dropped 1 base, with 6 bases sitting between them. CDR3 length: 14 residues. This CDR3 is CASSLDSGNTEAFF. The DNA of the CDR3 is TGTGCCAGCAGCTTAGATTCGGGGAACACTGAAGCTTTCTTT.

The chain combines TRBV5-1 with TRBJ2-5; 13 nucleotides match TRBD2. The CDR3 length is 17 residues. Germline assignment: CDR1 SGHRS and CDR2 YFSETQ. V lost 1 base and J lost 2; bases outside the gene matches: 5. CDR3 sequence: CASSLRGTSGEQETQYF. Written as DNA, the CDR3 is TGCGCCAGCAGCTTGAGGGGGACTAGCGGGGAACAAGAGACCCAGTACTTC.

This clone was counted a single time. The chain uses TRBV6-6 and TRBJ2-7; unclear D gene. With 6 bases removed from V and 0 bases from J, the gap between germline ends came to 15 bases. Germline V lookup: CDR1 MNHNY, CDR2 SVGAGI (reference sequence). This CDR3 contains 15 residues. In nucleotides, the CDR3 is TGTGCCAGCAGCCGGAATGGGCCCATCTCCTACGAGCAGTACTTC. Residues: CASSRNGPISYEQYF.

The V gene is TRBV10-3, the J gene TRBJ1-5; TRBD1 matches 10 bases. The trim removed 2 bases at V and 2 bases at J, leaving 0 bases unmatched. Germline CDR1 ENHRY, CDR2 SYGVKD. The CDR3 length is 15 residues. The CDR3 coding sequence is TGTGCCATCAGTGAGGGACAGGGGGGCAATCAGCCCCAGCATTTT. Translated, it gives CAISEGQGGNQPQHF.

V and J are TRBV10-3 and TRBJ2-3, with 7 bases matching TRBD1. V lost 8 bases and J lost 2; bases outside the gene matches: 7. Germline V gene sequence: CDR1 ENHRY, CDR2 SYGVKD. This CDR3 has 14 residues. As DNA, the CDR3 is TGTGCCATCCGCAACGGGACAGCCACAGATACGCAGTATTTT. This sequence encodes CAIRNGTATDTQYF.

The CDR3 nucleotides are TGTGCCAGCAAGGGAGTTAGCCCCCAAGAGACCCAGTACTTC. Amino acid sequence: CASKGVSPQETQYF. The chain links TRBV6-5 to TRBJ2-5, with a tentative D call TRBD2 (5 bases). The CDR3 is 14 residues long. V dropped 7 bases and J dropped 1 base, with 13 bases sitting between them. Germline assignment: CDR1 MNHEY and CDR2 SVGAGI.

This chain links TRBV27 with TRBJ1-5; 7 bases are a match to TRBD1. The CDR3 has 14 residues. With V trimmed by 6 bases and J by 0 bases, 2 bases remained unmatched. CDR1 and CDR2 from the germline V gene are MNHEY and SMNVEV (reference sequence). The CDR3 nucleotides are TGTGCCAGCAGACCAGGGGGTAGCAATCAGCCCCAGCATTTT. This translates into CASRPGGSNQPQHF.

The chain links TRBV12-5 to TRBJ1-2; no clear D. CDR3 length equals 15 residues. Trimming took off 3 bases at V and 8 bases at J, with 19 bases between the two ends. Germline CDR1 LGHNT, CDR2 FRNRAP. CDR3 protein: CASGFPSYVPGGYTF. CDR3 in DNA: TGTGCTAGTGGTTTCCCATCCTACGTTCCAGGCGGCTACACCTTC.

This clone was counted a few times. The chain uses TRBV11-2 and TRBJ2-7; D gene uncertain. Germline loops: CDR1 SGHAT, CDR2 FQNNGV. V gave up 1 base and J gave up 2 bases, with 3 bases separating them. The CDR3 covers 12 residues. CDR3: CASSLAPYEQYF. The CDR3 DNA reads TGTGCCAGCAGCTTAGCCCCCTACGAGCAGTACTTC.

The rearrangement joins TRBV7-6 to TRBJ1-2; D is unclear. The CDR3 consists of 14 residues. CDR1 is SGHVS and CDR2 is FNYEAQ in the germline V gene. The V gene lost 1 base and the J gene lost 0 bases, with 6 bases spanning the gap. This chain's CDR3 is CASSLGGANYGYTF. DNA of the CDR3: TGTGCCAGCAGCTTAGGCGGTGCTAACTATGGCTACACCTTC.

The chain recombines TRBV7-2 with TRBJ2-5; tentatively, D is TRBD2 (5 bases). Deletions cut 3 bases from V and 4 bases from J, with 15 bases between. This CDR3 has 15 amino acids. The germline V gene has CDR1 SGHTA and CDR2 FQGNSA. For the CDR3, the DNA is TGTGCCAGCAGCTTTCCACCGGGGTGGAGAGAGACCCAGTACTTC. Translation: CASSFPPGWRETQYF.

V and J are TRBV4-3 and TRBJ2-5, with 15 positions matching TRBD2. From germline, CDR1 is LGHNA and CDR2 YSLEER. CDR3 size: 18 residues. V lost 0 bases, J lost 5 bases, and 7 bases stayed unmatched. For the CDR3, the DNA is TGCGCCAGCAGCCAAGAGGTCGCGGGACTAGCGGGAGGTGAGACCCAGTACTTC. Translating gives CASSQEVAGLAGGETQYF.